This T cell receptor (beta chain) was captured in a study of cytomegalovirus exposure and HLA in healthy donors. This table comes from immunoSEQ multiplex PCR, and its TCRdb copy is limited to in-frame clones, with some not included. There are roughly 330,000 clones in the sample; about 85% occur only once, and about 1% lies in the top ten. A note on this clone: Its antigen is unknown. The same CDR3 also results from other DNA sequences found in this sample.

Study outcomes and limitations: Reports described diagnosis of cytomegalovirus status by the classifier as highly specific and sensitive. According to a subsequent analysis, TCR clusters identified in the first cohort showed a tendency to co-occur across the approximately 120 validation repertoires. A list of more than 150 TCR beta chains associated with cytomegalovirus was given.

The CDR3 loop spans 14 amino acids. Germline CDR1 reads MNHEY; CDR2 reads SMNVEV (reference sequence). Trimming at V came to 2 bases and at J to 4 bases, leaving 1 base not matched to a gene. The chain recombines TRBV27 with TRBJ1-5, with 8 bases identical to TRBD1. This TCR was sampled from a woman aged 25 to 39 in good health and CMV-seropositive. Input material: PBMCs. As DNA, the CDR3 is TGTGCCAGCAGTTTAGGACAGGGAAATCAGCCCCAGCATTTT. Translated: CASSLGQGNQPQHF.